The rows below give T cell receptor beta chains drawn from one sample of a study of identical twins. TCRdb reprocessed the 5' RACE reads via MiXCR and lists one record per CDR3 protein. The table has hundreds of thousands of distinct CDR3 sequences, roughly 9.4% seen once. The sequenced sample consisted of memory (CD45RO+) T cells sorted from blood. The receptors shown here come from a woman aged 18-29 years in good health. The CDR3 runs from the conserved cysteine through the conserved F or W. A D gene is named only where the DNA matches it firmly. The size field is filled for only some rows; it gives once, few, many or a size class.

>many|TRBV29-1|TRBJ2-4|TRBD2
TGCAGCGTTGTCCCGAGCGGGAAGCAAAACATTCAGTACTTC
CSVVPSGKQNIQYF
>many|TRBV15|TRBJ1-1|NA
TGTGCCACCAGCAGTGGACTTCAGGGGAGCACTGAAGCTTTCTTT
CATSSGLQGSTEAFF
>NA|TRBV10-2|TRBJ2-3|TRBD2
TGCGCCAGCAGCACTAGCGATTTTACGGATACGCAGTATTTT
CASSTSDFTDTQYF
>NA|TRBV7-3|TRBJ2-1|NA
TGTGCCAGCAGCTTAACTTACAGGGATGAGCAGTTCTTC
CASSLTYRDEQFF
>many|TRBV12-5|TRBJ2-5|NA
TGTGCTAGTGGTGAACCCAACCGGGGGGCCCAGGAGACCCAGTACTTC
CASGEPNRGAQETQYF
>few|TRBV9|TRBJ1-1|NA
TGTGCCAGCAGCGTAGCTACGAGGAACACTGAAGCTTTCTTT
CASSVATRNTEAFF
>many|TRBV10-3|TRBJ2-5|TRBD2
TGTGCCATCACAGCGGGGGGCGCGGAGACCCAGTACTTC
CAITAGGAETQYF
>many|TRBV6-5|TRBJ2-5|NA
TGTGCCAGCAGTTACTCTGGTGGAGAGACCCAGTACTTC
CASSYSGGETQYF
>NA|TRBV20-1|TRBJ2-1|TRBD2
TGCAGTGCTGGCGTAGCGGGAGTTGGCAATGAGCAGTTCTTC
CSAGVAGVGNEQFF
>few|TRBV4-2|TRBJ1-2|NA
TGTGCCAGCAGCCCCTGGCGAGGGTGGGGGTTTGACACCTTC
CASSPWRGWGFDTF
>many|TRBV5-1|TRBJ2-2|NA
TGCGCCAGCAGCTTGGTGGTAGCGGACACCGGGGAGCTGTTTTTT
CASSLVVADTGELFF
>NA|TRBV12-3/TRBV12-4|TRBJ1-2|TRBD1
TGTTCCAGCCAGGACAGGGTGAATGGCTACACCTTC
CSSQDRVNGYTF
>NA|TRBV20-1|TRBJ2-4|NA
TGCAGTGCTATGGTCTTAACCAAAAACATTCAGTACTTC
CSAMVLTKNIQYF
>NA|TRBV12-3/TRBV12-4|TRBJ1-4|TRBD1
TGTGCCAGCGGAAAACCTAAGGGGGCTGAGGTGGCTAATGAAAAACTGTTTTTT
CASGKPKGAEVANEKLFF
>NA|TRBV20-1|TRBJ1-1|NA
TGCAGTGCTAGAGATGTGGGATCTAACACTGAAGCTTTCTTT
CSARDVGSNTEAFF
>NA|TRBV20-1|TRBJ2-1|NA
TGCAGTGCTAGACCGCGTGGAACGCGGAATGAGCAGTTCTTC
CSARPRGTRNEQFF
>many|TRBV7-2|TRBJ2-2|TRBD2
TGTGCCAGCAGTTTTCCGGGACTAGCGGGAACCGGGGAGCTGTTTTTT
CASSFPGLAGTGELFF
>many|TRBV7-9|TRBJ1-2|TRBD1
TGTGCCAGCAGCCAGGGGGCGGCCGGCTATGGCTACACCTTC
CASSQGAAGYGYTF
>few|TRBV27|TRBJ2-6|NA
TGTGCCAGCAGTTTTCGAGGGACCGGGGCCAACGTCCTGACTTTC
CASSFRGTGANVLTF
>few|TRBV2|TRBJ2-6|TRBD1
TGTGCCAGCATTCGGGACAGGATTTCTGGGGCCAACGTCCTGACTTTC
CASIRDRISGANVLTF
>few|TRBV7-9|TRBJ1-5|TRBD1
TGTGCCAGCAGCTACGGGGGACAGGGGGCTGATCAGCCCCAGCATTTT
CASSYGGQGADQPQHF
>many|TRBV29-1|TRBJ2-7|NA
TGCAGCGCCTCAGCCAGGGGGGCTTACGAGCAGTACTTC
CSASARGAYEQYF
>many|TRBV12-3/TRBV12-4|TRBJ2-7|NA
TGTGCCAATTCTGTGACTTCCTACGAGCAGTACTTC
CANSVTSYEQYF
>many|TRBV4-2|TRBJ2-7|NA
TGTGCCAGCAGCCAAGATGTCGGATCCTGGGACGAGCAGTACTTC
CASSQDVGSWDEQYF
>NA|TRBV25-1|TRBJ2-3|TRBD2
TGTGCCAGCAGCTTAGGGACTAGAAATACGCAGTATTTT
CASSLGTRNTQYF
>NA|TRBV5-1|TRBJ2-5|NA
TGCGCCAGCAGCTTGGGACAGATGACAGAGACCCAGTACTTC
CASSLGQMTETQYF
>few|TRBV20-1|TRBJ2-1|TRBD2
TGCAGTGCTAGGGGGACTAGCGACAATGAGCAGTTCTTC
CSARGTSDNEQFF
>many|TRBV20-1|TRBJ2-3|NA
TGCAGTGCTAGAGAACCGGGAGAAGATACGCAGTATTTT
CSAREPGEDTQYF
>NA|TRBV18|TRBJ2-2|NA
TGTGCCAGCTCACCCACCGGGGAAAGCACCGGGGAGCTGTTTTTT
CASSPTGESTGELFF
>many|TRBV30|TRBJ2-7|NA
TGTGCCTGGTCGAACCTCTACGAGCAGTACTTC
CAWSNLYEQYF
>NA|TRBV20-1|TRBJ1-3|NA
TGCAGTGCTAGAGAGGCGGGGAAGAACACCATATATTTT
CSAREAGKNTIYF
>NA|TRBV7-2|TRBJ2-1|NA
TGTGCCAGCAGCTTAGACAATGGGGGCAATGAGCAGTTCTTC
CASSLDNGGNEQFF
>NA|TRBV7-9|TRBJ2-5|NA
TGTGCCAGCAGCCCCGCCACAGGGTTGGAGACCCAGTACTTC
CASSPATGLETQYF
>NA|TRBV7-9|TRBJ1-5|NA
TGTGCCAGCAGCTCGGGGCAGCCATATAGCAATCAGCCCCAGCATTTT
CASSSGQPYSNQPQHF
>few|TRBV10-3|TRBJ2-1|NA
TGTGCCATCAGTAGAGGGGGGGCCTACAATGAGCAGTTCTTC
CAISRGGAYNEQFF
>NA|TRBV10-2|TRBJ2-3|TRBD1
TGCGCCACCCGGGACAGGGGGACAGATACGCAGTATTTT
CATRDRGTDTQYF
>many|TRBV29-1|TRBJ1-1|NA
TGCAGCGTTAGAAAGGCTATGAACACTGAAGCTTTCTTT
CSVRKAMNTEAFF
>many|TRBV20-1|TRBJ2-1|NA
TGCAGTGCTAGAGATCTTTCCCCCCATGAGCAGTTCTTC
CSARDLSPHEQFF
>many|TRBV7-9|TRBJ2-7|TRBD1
TGTGCCAGCAGCTACCGACAGGGCGCCTACGAGCAGTACTTC
CASSYRQGAYEQYF
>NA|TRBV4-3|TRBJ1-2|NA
TGCGCCAGCAGCCAAGCTCGGGGGGTGCGGGGCTACACCTTC
CASSQARGVRGYTF
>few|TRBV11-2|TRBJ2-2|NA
TGTGCCAGCATGATCCCCCGGGGCCCGAACACCGGGGAGCTGTTTTTT
CASMIPRGPNTGELFF
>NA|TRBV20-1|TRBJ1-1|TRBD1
TGCAGTGCTCGGACAGGGGCGAACACTGAAGCTTTCTTT
CSARTGANTEAFF
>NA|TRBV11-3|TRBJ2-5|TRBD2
TGTGCCAGCAGCTTAGGGTTCCTAGCGGGGGAAGAGACCCAGTACTTC
CASSLGFLAGEETQYF